Below, one TCR beta chain is given with its context. This receptor's antigen is unknown. No base quality information exists; no much larger clone differs at one position. This sample is part of a study of T cells after yellow fever vaccination (dated by TCRdb to the late 2010s). Some background on the complete study: The SMART-Seq v4 Ultra Low Input RNA kit was used to prepare libraries from fractions with low cell numbers. Blood samples were taken at several timepoints before and after primary and secondary immunization, and bulk PBMC replicates and cell subsets were isolated. To track T-cell clones before and after primary and booster YFV17D yellow fever vaccination, bulk TCR alpha and beta repertoires were sequenced longitudinally. Two healthy male donors, one aged 18 to 30 and one aged 30 to 40 years, made up the cohort. Broad study findings and their caveats: Most clones expanded after primary vaccination (approximately 97% of CD4 and roughly 90% of CD8) were re-detected after the booster, suggesting that broad memory maintenance occurred. A small fraction of clonotypes showed up in both the CD4 and CD8 compartments, probably as a result of convergent recombination. Because only two donors were included in the study, the extent to which the findings can be generalized is limited. Computational filtering was required because FACS-sorted repertoires could contain abundant contaminating clonotypes from the bulk population. Compared with the primary T-cell response, the secondary T-cell response was faster but weaker, reaching its peak on day 5 rather than on day 15.

Data came from an Illumina NovaSeq 6000. TCR cDNA was synthesized by 5'RACE template switching, which introduced a universal primer site and unique molecular identifiers. cDNA synthesis was primed from both the TCR alpha and TCR beta constant segments. Library amplification involved two PCR steps, and the second step added sample barcodes and sequencing adapters. Sequencing of libraries was performed on Illumina HiSeq 2500 (2x100 bp) or NovaSeq (2x150 bp). The study's processing was this. Reads were demultiplexed and collapsed into UMI consensus sequences with MIGEC, and V(D)J alignment was performed with MiXCR. Clonotypes responding to the vaccine were identified with edgeR on replicate PBMC samples, with the criteria of FDR below 0.01 and a log2 fold change above 5 up to day 15. Each bulk clonotype was labeled CD4 or CD8 based on which sequenced repertoire, CD4 or CD8, contained the clonotype at higher abundance. In-frame beta chains were kept once TCRdb had trimmed the public reads at Q25 with fastp and called clones with MiXCR. CDR3 protein duplicates are merged, each entry listing the most common genes and DNA. These V and J calls originate from TCRdb's pipeline instead of the authors' own analysis. The sample has 340,000 or so distinct CDR3 sequences on record, approximately 12% of them singletons. 2.5% to 3.5% of the sample rests with the top ten.

V loses 6 bases of germline sequence and J loses 0 bases, and the interval between the two ends is 22 bases. In the germline V gene (reference sequence), CDR1 corresponds to DFQATT and CDR2 to SNEGSKA. Including cysteine and phenylalanine, the CDR3 has 17 amino acids. The only DNA kept is the CDR3, 51 bases in frame from the first base. In the paper's terms, the treatment or condition label means: live attenuated yellow fever vaccine strain. A standard Ficoll-Paque protocol was used to isolate PBMCs from peripheral blood. Dynabeads CD4 and CD8 positive selection kits were used to isolate CD4 and CD8 T-cell fractions. TriZol was used to extract RNA from bulk PBMCs, CD4 and CD8 fractions, and dextramer-positive and dextramer-negative fractions.

Material: CD4+ T cells sorted from PBMCs, obtained 15 days after the yellow fever booster vaccination. The V and J segments used are TRBV20-1 and TRBJ2-3; D gene: possibly TRBD2, on 6 matching bases. This sequence originates from a man aged 18-30 years who received the YFV17D yellow fever vaccine. The encoded CDR3 is CSAPARGGLGSTDTQYF. The DNA sequence is given as TGCAGTGCGCCTGCCCGTGGGGGGTTGGGAAGCACAGATACGCAGTATTTT.